The T cell receptor beta chain under discussion was sequenced for a study of T cell responses to AZD1222 COVID-19 vaccine. The CDR3 runs to 13 residues. CDR1 is MNHEY and CDR2 is SVGEGT in the germline V gene. V was pared by 2 bases and J by 5 bases, with 7 bases between. The method was immunoSEQ multiplex PCR; TCRdb's version includes in-frame clones alone and lacks a portion of them. The repertoire includes 55,000 to 75,000 clones, 85% of them detected once, and around 21% sits in the top ten. The J gene is TRBJ2-1, the V gene TRBV6-2 or TRBV6-3; maybe TRBD1 (5 bases). The specimen was peripheral blood, collected on day 0 of AZD1222 vaccination. This clonotype was sampled from an adult in good health. The CDR3 sequence: CASSYRQNNEQFF. CDR3 nucleotide sequence: TGTGCCAGCAGTTACCGACAGAACAATGAGCAGTTCTTC.